This T cell receptor beta chain comes out of a study of read filtering for tumor transcriptome and immune sequencing. Study-level background: DNase treatment preceded whole-transcriptome library preparation.

Every patient had bone marrow sampled while the disease was active. This clonotype was seen ten or more times. From 300 to 400 ng of RNA, a library with molecular barcoded alpha/delta and beta/gamma adaptors was made. One entry per CDR3 protein, called by TCRdb with MiXCR from the reads. The profile covers more than 55,000 distinct CDR3 sequences, with 20% appearing a single time and 17% taken by the ten largest. The V gene's germline CDR1 is SNHLY and CDR2 FYNNEI. V lost 6 bases, J lost 5 bases, and 5 bases stayed unmatched. The CDR3 has 14 amino acids. This receptor was identified in a donor aged 40 or over with multiple myeloma. V gene TRBV2 combines with J gene TRBJ2-7; 12 positions match TRBD2. The sample taken for sequencing was a population of CD138-negative cells sorted from bone marrow. Here the CDR3 reads CASRRLAGVDEQYF. For the CDR3, the DNA is TGTGCCAGCAGGCGACTAGCGGGAGTCGACGAGCAGTACTTC.